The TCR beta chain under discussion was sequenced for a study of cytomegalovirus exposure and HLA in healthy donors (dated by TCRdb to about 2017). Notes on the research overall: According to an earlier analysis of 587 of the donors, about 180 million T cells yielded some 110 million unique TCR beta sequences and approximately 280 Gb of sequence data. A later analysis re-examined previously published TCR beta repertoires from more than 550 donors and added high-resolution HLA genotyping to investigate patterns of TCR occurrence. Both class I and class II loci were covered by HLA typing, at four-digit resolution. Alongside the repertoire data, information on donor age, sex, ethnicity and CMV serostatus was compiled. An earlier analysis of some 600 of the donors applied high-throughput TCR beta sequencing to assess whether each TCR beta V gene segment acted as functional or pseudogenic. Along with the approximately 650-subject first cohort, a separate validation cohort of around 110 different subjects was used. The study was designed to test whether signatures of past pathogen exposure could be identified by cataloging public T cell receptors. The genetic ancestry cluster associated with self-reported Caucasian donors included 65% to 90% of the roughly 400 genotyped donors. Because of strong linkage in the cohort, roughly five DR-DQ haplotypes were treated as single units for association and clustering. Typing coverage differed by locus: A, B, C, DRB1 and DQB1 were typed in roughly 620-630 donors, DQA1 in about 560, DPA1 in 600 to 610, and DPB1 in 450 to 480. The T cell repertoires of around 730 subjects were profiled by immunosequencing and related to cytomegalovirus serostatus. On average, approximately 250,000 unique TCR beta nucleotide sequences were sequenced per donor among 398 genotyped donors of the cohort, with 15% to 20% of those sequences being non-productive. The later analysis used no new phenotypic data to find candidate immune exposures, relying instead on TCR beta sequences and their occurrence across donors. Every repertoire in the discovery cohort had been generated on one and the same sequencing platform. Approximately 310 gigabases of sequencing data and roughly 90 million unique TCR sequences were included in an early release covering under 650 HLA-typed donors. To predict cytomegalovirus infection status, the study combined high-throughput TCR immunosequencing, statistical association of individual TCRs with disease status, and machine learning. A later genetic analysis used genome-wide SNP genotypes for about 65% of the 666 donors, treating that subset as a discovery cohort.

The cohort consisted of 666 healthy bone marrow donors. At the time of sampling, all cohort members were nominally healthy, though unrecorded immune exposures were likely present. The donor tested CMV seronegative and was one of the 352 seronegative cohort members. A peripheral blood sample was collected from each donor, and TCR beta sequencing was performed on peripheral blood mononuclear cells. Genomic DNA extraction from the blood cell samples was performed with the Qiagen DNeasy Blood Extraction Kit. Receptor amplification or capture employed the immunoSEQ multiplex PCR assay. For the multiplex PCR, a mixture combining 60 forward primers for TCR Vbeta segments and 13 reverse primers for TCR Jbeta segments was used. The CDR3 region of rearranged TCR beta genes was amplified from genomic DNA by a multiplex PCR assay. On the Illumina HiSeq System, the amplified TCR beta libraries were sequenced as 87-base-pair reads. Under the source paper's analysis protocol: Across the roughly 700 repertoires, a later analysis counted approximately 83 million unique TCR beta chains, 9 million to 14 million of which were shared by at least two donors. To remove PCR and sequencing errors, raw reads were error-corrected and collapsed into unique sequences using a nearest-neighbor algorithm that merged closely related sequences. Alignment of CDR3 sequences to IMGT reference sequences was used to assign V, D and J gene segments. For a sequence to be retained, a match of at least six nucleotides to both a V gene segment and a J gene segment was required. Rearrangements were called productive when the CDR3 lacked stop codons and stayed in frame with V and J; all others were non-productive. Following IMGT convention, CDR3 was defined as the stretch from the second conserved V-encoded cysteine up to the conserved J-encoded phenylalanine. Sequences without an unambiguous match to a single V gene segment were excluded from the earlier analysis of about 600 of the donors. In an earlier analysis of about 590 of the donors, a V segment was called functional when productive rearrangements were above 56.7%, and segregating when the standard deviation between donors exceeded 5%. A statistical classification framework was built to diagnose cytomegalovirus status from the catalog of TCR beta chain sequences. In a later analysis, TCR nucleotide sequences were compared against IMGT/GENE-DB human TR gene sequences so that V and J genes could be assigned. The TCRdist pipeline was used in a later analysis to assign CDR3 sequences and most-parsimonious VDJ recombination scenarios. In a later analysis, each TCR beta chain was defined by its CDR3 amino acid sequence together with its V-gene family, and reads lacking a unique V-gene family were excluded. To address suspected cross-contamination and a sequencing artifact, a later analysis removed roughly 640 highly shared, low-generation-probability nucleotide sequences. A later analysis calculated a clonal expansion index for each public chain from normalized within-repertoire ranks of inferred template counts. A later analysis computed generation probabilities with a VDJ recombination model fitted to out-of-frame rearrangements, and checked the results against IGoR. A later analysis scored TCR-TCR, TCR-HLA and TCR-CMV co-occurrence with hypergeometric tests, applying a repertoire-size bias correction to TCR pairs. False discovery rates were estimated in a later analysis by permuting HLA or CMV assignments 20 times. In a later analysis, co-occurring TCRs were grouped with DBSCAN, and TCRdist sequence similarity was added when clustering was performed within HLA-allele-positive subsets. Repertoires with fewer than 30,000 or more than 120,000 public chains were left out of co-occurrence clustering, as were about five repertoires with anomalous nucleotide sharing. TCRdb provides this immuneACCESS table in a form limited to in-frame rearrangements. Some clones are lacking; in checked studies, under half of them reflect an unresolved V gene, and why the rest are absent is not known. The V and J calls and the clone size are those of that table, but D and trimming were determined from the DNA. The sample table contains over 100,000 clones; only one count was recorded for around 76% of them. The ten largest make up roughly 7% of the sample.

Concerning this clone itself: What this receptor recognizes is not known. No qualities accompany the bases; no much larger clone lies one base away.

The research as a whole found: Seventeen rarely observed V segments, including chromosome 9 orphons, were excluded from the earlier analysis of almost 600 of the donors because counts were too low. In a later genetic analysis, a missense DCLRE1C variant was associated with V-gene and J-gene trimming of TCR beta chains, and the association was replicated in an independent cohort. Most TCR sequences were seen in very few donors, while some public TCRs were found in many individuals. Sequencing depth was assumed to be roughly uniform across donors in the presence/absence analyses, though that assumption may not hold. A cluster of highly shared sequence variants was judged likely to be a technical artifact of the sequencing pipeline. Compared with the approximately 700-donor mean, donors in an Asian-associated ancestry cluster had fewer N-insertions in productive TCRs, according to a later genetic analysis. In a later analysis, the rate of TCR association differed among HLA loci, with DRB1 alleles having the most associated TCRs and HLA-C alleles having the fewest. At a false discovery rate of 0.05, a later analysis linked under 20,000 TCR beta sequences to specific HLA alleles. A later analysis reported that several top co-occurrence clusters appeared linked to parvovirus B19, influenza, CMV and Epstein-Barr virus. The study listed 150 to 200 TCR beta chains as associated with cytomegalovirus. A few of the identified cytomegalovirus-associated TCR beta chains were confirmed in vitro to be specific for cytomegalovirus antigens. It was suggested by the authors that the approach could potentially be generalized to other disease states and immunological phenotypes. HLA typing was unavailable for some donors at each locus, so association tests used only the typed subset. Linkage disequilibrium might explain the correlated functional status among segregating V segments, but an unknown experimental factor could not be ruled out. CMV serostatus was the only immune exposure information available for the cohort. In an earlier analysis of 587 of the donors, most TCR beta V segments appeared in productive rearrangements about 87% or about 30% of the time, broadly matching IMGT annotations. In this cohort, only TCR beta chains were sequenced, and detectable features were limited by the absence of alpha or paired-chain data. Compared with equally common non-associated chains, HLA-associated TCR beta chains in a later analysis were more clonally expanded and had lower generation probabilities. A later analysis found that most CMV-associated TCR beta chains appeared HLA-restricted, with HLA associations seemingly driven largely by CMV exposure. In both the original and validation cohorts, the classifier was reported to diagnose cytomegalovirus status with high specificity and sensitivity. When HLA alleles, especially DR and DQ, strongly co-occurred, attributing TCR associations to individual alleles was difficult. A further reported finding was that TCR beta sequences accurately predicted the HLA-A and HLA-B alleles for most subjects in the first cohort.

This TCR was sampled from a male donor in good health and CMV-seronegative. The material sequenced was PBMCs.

The CDR3: CASSLRFPAGPPLGETQYF. The sequenced DNA is TGTGCCAGCAGCTTACGATTCCCAGCGGGGCCTCCATTGGGAGAGACCCAGTACTTC. Recombination linked TRBV7-2 to TRBJ2-5, and 7 junctional nucleotides match TRBD2. Trimming removed 2 bases from V and 4 bases from J; the gene matches leave 19 bases unexplained. The germline V gene gives CDR1 as SGHTA and CDR2 as FQGNSA. From its cysteine to its phenylalanine, the CDR3 spans 19 amino acids. Just CDR3 DNA is preserved here, 57 bases in frame from base 1.